The 24 T cell receptor beta chains reported below all come from one sample, sequenced in a study of cytomegalovirus exposure and HLA in healthy donors. The PCR employed 60 Vbeta primers together with 13 Jbeta primers. Libraries were prepared by immunoSEQ multiplex PCR; TCRdb keeps only in-frame clonotypes and omits some of them. Of around 150,000 clones listed, roughly 81% were seen once; the top ten hold about 13%. The sequenced material came from PBMCs. The receptor source for this set is a woman aged 50 to 60 in good health and CMV-seronegative.

This rearrangement joins TRBV7-2 to TRBJ1-1; maybe TRBD1 (6 bases). CDR1 is SGHTA and CDR2 is FQGNSA in the germline V gene. Trimming removed 2 bases from V and 11 bases from J, with 12 bases in between. The CDR3 contains 12 residues. CDR3 DNA sequence: TGTGCCAGCAGCTTACAGGGGTGGGAGGCTTTCTTT. Translated: CASSLQGWEAFF. Filled out from reference TRBV7-2 and TRBJ1-1, the complete variable domain reads GAGVSQSPSNKVTEKGKDVELRCDPISGHTALYWYRQSLGQGLEFLIYFQGNSAPDKSGLPSDRFSAERTGGSVSTLTIQRTQQEDSAVYLCASSLQGWEAFFGQGTRLTVV.

The chain employs TRBV7-8 and TRBJ1-6, with 10 bases fitting TRBD1. Germline CDR1 is SGHVS and CDR2 is FQNEAQ. The CDR3 has 17 residues. The trim removed 3 bases at V and 5 bases at J, leaving 7 bases unmatched. DNA of the CDR3: TGTGCCAGCAGCTTTGACAGGGGGCGATCGGATAATTCACCCCTCCACTTT. Translating it yields CASSFDRGRSDNSPLHF.

V and J are TRBV20-1 and TRBJ1-2; D is unresolved. Germline lookup yields CDR1 DFQATT and CDR2 SNEGSKA (reference sequence). The CDR3 consists of 11 residues. V was clipped by 7 bases and J by 2 bases, with 8 bases between them. The CDR3: CSVQSNYGYTF. DNA of the CDR3: TGCAGTGTCCAGTCCAACTATGGCTACACCTTC.

V usage is TRBV5-1 and J usage is TRBJ2-2, with D maybe TRBD1 (6 bases). CDR3 length: 17 residues. The germline CDR1 and CDR2 sequences are SGHRS and YFSETQ. V lost 0 bases, J lost 3 bases, and 15 bases lay in between. CDR3 coding DNA: TGCGCCAGCAGCTTGGCCTTGGGGGCCGGATACACCGGGGAGCTGTTTTTT. Protein product: CASSLALGAGYTGELFF.

CDR3 sequence: CASSGPGTGFSGNTIYF. In nucleotides, the CDR3 is TGTGCCAGCAGTGGACCGGGGACAGGATTCTCTGGAAACACCATATATTTT. The V and J genes are TRBV28 and TRBJ1-3, with 8 bases aligning to TRBD1. J lost 0 bases, V lost 5 bases, and 9 bases had no gene match. CDR3 length equals 17 residues. CDR1 and CDR2 (germline): MDHEN, SYDVKM.

This clone was found a few times. This chain connects TRBV18 to TRBJ1-5; tentative D call: TRBD1 (5 bases). V was shortened by 3 bases and J by 3 bases, with 9 bases between the two germline ends. This CDR3 has 14 residues. The germline V gene encodes CDR1 KGHSH and CDR2 LQKENI. In nucleotides, the CDR3 is TGTGCCAGCTCACCTGGGGGGTCCAATCAGCCCCAGCATTTT. Amino acids: CASSPGGSNQPQHF.

CDR3 region: CASSSDRGTEAFF. The CDR3 bases are TGCGCCAGCAGCTCCGACAGGGGCACTGAAGCTTTCTTT. This chain joins TRBV5-1 and TRBJ1-1; 8 nucleotides match TRBD1. V shed 3 bases, J shed 4 bases, and the junction held 2 bases outside the gene matches. Looked up from germline, CDR1 is SGHRS and CDR2 is YFSETQ. The CDR3 runs to 13 residues.

This chain joins TRBV6-6 and TRBJ2-1; 7 bases fit TRBD1. From germline, CDR1 is MNHNY and CDR2 SVGAGI (reference sequence). V gave up 6 bases and J gave up 8 bases; unmatched junction bases: 4. The CDR3 loop spans 12 amino acids. CDR3 nucleotide sequence: TGTGCCAGCAGGACCGACAGGGATGAGCAGTTCTTC. Its protein product is CASRTDRDEQFF.

This clone was observed a handful of times. The chain recombines TRBV19 with TRBJ2-5; TRBD2 aligns across 8 bases. There are 12 residues in the CDR3. Trimming cost V 4 bases and J 8 bases; bases outside gene matches: 3. Germline V gene sequence: CDR1 LNHDA, CDR2 SQIVND (reference sequence). The CDR3 region has the DNA TGTGCCAGTAGTAGCCGGGAGGGTACCCAGTACTTC. Residues: CASSSREGTQYF.

This chain links TRBV14 with TRBJ2-3; the match to TRBD2 covers 7 bases. Unmatched junction bases numbered 9, after V lost 3 bases and J lost 6 bases. The V gene's germline CDR1 is SGHDN and CDR2 FVKESK. The CDR3 is made up of 15 amino acids. CDR3 coding DNA: TGTGCCAGCAGCCAGGCCCGCGGGAGAGGTGATACGCAGTATTTT. Translation: CASSQARGRGDTQYF.

This chain links TRBV27 with TRBJ1-2; 8 bases fit TRBD1. V shed 6 bases and J 7 bases; nucleotides not matched to a gene: 7. The CDR3 loop spans 13 amino acids. Germline-derived CDR1 and CDR2 are MNHEY and SMNVEV (reference sequence). Here the CDR3 DNA reads TGTGCCAGCAGGCAGGGGGCGACAGGTGGCTACACCTTC. This translates into CASRQGATGGYTF.

The chain is built from TRBV11-2 and TRBJ1-2; D remains ambiguous. The CDR3 runs to 12 residues. The germline gives CDR1 SGHAT, CDR2 FQNNGV. The ends were cut back, 5 bases at V and 6 bases at J, with 10 bases in the middle. The CDR3 sequence is CASSLRAHGYTF. The CDR3 DNA sequence: TGTGCCAGCAGCCTGAGGGCTCATGGCTACACCTTC.

V and J are TRBV7-9 and TRBJ2-5; the match to TRBD1 covers 10 bases. V was clipped by 2 bases and J by 3 bases; unmatched bases: 3. In germline, CDR1 is SEHNR, CDR2 FQNEAQ (reference sequence). The CDR3 has 15 amino acids. Written as DNA, the CDR3 is TGTGCCAGCAGCTTAATGGGACAGGGGAAAGAGACCCAGTACTTC. Protein: CASSLMGQGKETQYF.

The chain carries TRBV19 and TRBJ2-7, with TRBD2 identical over 10 bases. Trimming removed 10 bases from V and 0 bases from J; junction bases left unmatched: 6. The CDR3 covers 14 residues. Germline loops: CDR1 LNHDA, CDR2 SQIVND (reference sequence). In nucleotides, the CDR3 is TGTGCCACCGCGGCTAGCGGGAGCTCCTACGAGCAGTACTTC. This translates into CATAASGSSYEQYF.

The J gene is TRBJ2-3, the V gene TRBV5-6; 13 positions agree with TRBD2. CDR1 SGHDT and CDR2 YYEEEE come from the germline V gene. The CDR3 extends over 17 amino acids. V shed 3 bases, J shed 5 bases, and the junction held 9 bases outside the gene matches. In DNA, the CDR3 is TGTGCCAGCAGCTGGGGACTAGCGGGAATCGGTGGAGATACGCAGTATTTT. Amino acids: CASSWGLAGIGGDTQYF.

The genes are TRBV7-2 and TRBJ2-3; no definite D call. Germline loops: CDR1 SGHTA, CDR2 FQGNSA. The CDR3 runs to 13 residues. V was pared by 1 base and J by 6 bases, with 8 bases between. The CDR3 DNA follows: TGTGCCAGCAGCTTAGAGCTTCGGGATACGCAGTATTTT. This sequence encodes CASSLELRDTQYF.

The chain combines TRBV29-1 with TRBJ2-1; TRBD2 is a possible D gene (6 bases). Germline CDR1 and CDR2: SQVTM and ANQGSEA. The CDR3 is made up of 13 amino acids. The germline V and J ends were trimmed by 6 bases and 6 bases, with 15 bases remaining between them. The CDR3 loop is CSVWGEPVNEQFF. The CDR3 DNA reads TGCAGCGTGTGGGGGGAACCGGTCAATGAGCAGTTCTTC.

The rearrangement joins TRBV7-8 to TRBJ2-2; 9 bases are a match to TRBD1. The trim removed 7 bases at V and 5 bases at J, leaving 11 bases unmatched. In germline, CDR1 is SGHVS, CDR2 FQNEAQ. This CDR3 is built from 16 residues. CDR3 DNA: TGTGCCAGCAACAAAGGACGGACAGGGGTAACCGGGGAGCTGTTTTTT. Translation: CASNKGRTGVTGELFF.

This chain connects TRBV2 to TRBJ2-7; the D gene is possibly TRBD2 (6 bases). V gave up 3 bases and J gave up 0 bases, with 15 bases separating them. The CDR3 is 16 amino acids. The germline gives CDR1 SNHLY, CDR2 FYNNEI. In DNA form, the CDR3 reads TGTGCCAGCAGTGAGGGTCGGCGGGGACCCTCCTACGAGCAGTACTTC. Protein sequence: CASSEGRRGPSYEQYF.

The chain couples TRBV9 to TRBJ2-7; tentatively, D is TRBD2 (5 bases). Germline V CDR1 and CDR2: SGDLS, YYNGEE. Trimming removed 0 bases at V and 0 bases at J, with 10 bases between. This CDR3 is 15 amino acids long. Here the CDR3 reads CASSVAAGLSYEQYF. The DNA for the CDR3 is TGTGCCAGCAGCGTAGCGGCGGGCCTCTCCTACGAGCAGTACTTC. Combining the CDR3 with reference TRBV9 and TRBJ2-7 gives the whole variable domain DSGVTQTPKHLITATGQRVTLRCSPRSGDLSVYWYQQSLDQGLQFLIQYYNGEERAKGNILERFSAQQFPDLHSELNLSSLELGDSALYFCASSVAAGLSYEQYFGPGTRLTVT.

The chain combines TRBV28 with TRBJ2-1; 11 bases match TRBD2. Losses at the gene ends were 4 bases for V and 7 bases for J; bases not matched to a gene: 3. The germline gives CDR1 MDHEN, CDR2 SYDVKM. The CDR3 runs to 14 residues. CDR3 sequence reads: CASSWLAGGNEQFF. In nucleotides, the CDR3 is TGTGCCAGCAGTTGGCTAGCGGGAGGAAATGAGCAGTTCTTC. Complete variable domain (other parts from reference TRBV28 and TRBJ2-1): DVKVTQSSRYLVKRTGEKVFLECVQDMDHENMFWYRQDPGLGLRLIYFSYDVKMKEKGDIPEGYSVSREKKERFSLILESASTNQTSMYLCASSWLAGGNEQFFGPGTRLTVL.

The chain uses TRBV6-1 and TRBJ1-5; TRBD1 aligns across 9 bases. J lost 0 bases, V lost 4 bases, and 10 bases had no gene match. Germline assignment: CDR1 MNHNS and CDR2 SASEGT. There are 18 residues in the CDR3. The DNA for the CDR3 is TGTGCCAGCAGTGGGGGGACAGGGTCAATTCATAGCAATCAGCCCCAGCATTTT. Translating gives CASSGGTGSIHSNQPQHF.

This chain connects TRBV7-9 to TRBJ2-7; TRBD1 matches 8 bases. V was clipped by 4 bases and J by 7 bases; unmatched bases: 9. The length of the CDR3 is 14 residues. Germline V gene lookup returns CDR1 SEHNR and CDR2 FQNEAQ (reference sequence). In DNA, the CDR3 is TGTGCCAGCAGCTCCGGACAGGGAACTTCGGAGCAGTACTTC. Protein product: CASSSGQGTSEQYF.

The J gene is TRBJ2-1, the V gene TRBV12-1; the table's D call TRBD2 went unverified against the DNA. TRBV12-1 constitutes a pseudogene. CDR3 length: 16 amino acids. CDR3 region: CASSQALRVQYNEQFF. CDR3 in DNA: TGTGCCAGCAGCCAAGCACTCCGGGTGCAGTACAATGAGCAGTTCTTC.